This TCR beta chain was identified during a study of T cell responses to AZD1222 COVID-19 vaccine (dated by TCRdb to about 2021). Background on the whole study: TCR sequencing was performed for roughly 240 trial participants, of whom 207 were given two doses of AZD1222 and around 25 were given two doses of MenACWY control vaccine. Enrollment into the trials was organized by age into subgroups of 18-55, 56-69 and 70-plus years, and those subgroups contained roughly 160, 29 and 62 TCR-sequenced participants, respectively.

With regard to this clone: The antigen it binds to is not known. No base qualities exist here, and no much larger clone lies one base off it.

The time point label here, explained by the study, means: baseline before first vaccination. Sample treatment or condition, as interpreted from the label and publication: meningococcal conjugate vaccine given as trial control. The vaccinee samples were drawn from two UK trials, COV001 and COV002, one of which was a single-blind randomized controlled phase 2/3 trial testing AZD1222 (ChAdOx1 nCoV-19) in healthy adults. For TCRbeta chain sequencing, PBMC samples from trial participants were taken at day 0 and at day 28 after the second dose. The CDR3 regions of human TCRbeta chains were subjected to immunosequencing. Per the authors' processing: Repertoire TCRs were matched against a reference library of SARS-CoV-2-specific TCRs generated with the MIRA antigen-specificity platform. Breadth was defined as the fraction of unique TCRs that were SARS-CoV-2-associated, and depth was defined as the fraction of total T cells that were SARS-CoV-2-associated. Using the MIRA data, every spike-specific TCR was mapped to the spike region that the TCR reacted to and assigned to either a CD4 or a CD8 class. Log10-transformed breadth and depth values were compared by one-way ANOVA with Sidak's multiple comparisons tests. TCRdb took over this immuneACCESS table, retaining in-frame rearrangements with V and J assigned. Such tables are incomplete; in checked studies, under half of the missing clones stem from an unresolved V gene, and the remainder is unexplained. For V, J and clone size, that table is used; D and trimming come from the DNA. A total of 80,000 or so clones appear in this sample, 75% to 95% of them only once. 4.5% to 5.5% of the sample is in the top ten clones.

The paper as a whole reports these results and caveats: Only a handful of AZD1222 recipients were SARS-CoV-2 seropositive at baseline, limiting conclusions about previously exposed vaccinees. The whole spike protein was spanned by vaccine-associated CD4 TCRs, and dominant responses were seen in regions 160-218 and 743-854. The 56-69-year group was small, and its depth increase did not reach significance, likely because of low power. Participants were mostly white British and included more females than males, and it was suggested by the authors that clonal diversity may have been underestimated. Because no day 14 peak-response samples were available, the repertoires could be characterized only after the peak T cell response. Reportedly, almost half of the unique spike-specific TCRs recognized epitopes lying outside the regions that are mutated in the B.1.351 and B.1.1.7 variants. After two AZD1222 doses, both the breadth and the depth of spike-specific TCRs were significantly higher than at day 0 and than in MenACWY recipients.

The CDR3 runs 16 amino acids, cysteine and phenylalanine included. The DNA shown is the 48-base CDR3, in frame from base 1. V is trimmed back by 6 bases and J by 3 bases, and the junction contains 13 bases that no gene match accounts for. Taken from the germline V gene, the CDR1 and CDR2 loops are MDHEN and SYDVKM. The rearrangement combines TRBV28 with TRBJ2-7; 8 nucleotides in the junction match TRBD1. The sequence derives from an adult in good health. The sequences come from peripheral blood, collected on day 0 of MenACWY control vaccination. The nucleotide sequence reads TGTGCCAGCAGCCAAGATCACAGGGGGGCCCGCTACGAGCAGTACTTC. Its translation is CASSQDHRGARYEQYF.